These T cell receptor beta chains were read from a single sample in a study of blood T cell repertoires in COVID-19. The table came from immunoSEQ multiplex PCR; TCRdb's copy has only in-frame clones and leaves some out. The sample has about 500,000 clones, about 88% seen once; the top ten hold around 7.8%. Sample: peripheral blood. Receptors originate from a woman between 45 and 65 years old with COVID-19, enrolled during active disease. The CDR3 runs from the conserved cysteine through the conserved F or W. Each record gives: J gene, CDR3 length, V gene, D gene, clone size, CDR3 DNA, CDR3 protein. The D gene is left open where the match is weak. Where a row states a size, it is once, few, many or the class of an expanded clone; other rows omit it.

TRBJ1-4	16	TRBV7-2	TRBD1	-	TGTGCCAGCAGCACCTTACCGACAGGGCAAAATGAAAAACTGTTTTTT	CASSTLPTGQNEKLFF
TRBJ2-1	16	TRBV24-1	TRBD2	-	TGTGCCACCAGTGATTCGACTAGCGGGGGGCTCAATGAGCAGTTCTTC	CATSDSTSGGLNEQFF
TRBJ1-2	13	TRBV29-1	TRBD1	-	TGCAGCGTGGGGACAGGGCATAACTATGGCTACACCTTC	CSVGTGHNYGYTF
TRBJ1-1	14	TRBV9	-	-	TGTGCCAGCAGCGTAGACATCCGGGGATATGAAGCTTTCTTT	CASSVDIRGYEAFF
TRBJ2-4	13	TRBV30	TRBD1	-	TGTGCCTGGAGTGACTTCTCGACAGGGAAGGCGTACTTC	CAWSDFSTGKAYF
TRBJ2-7	15	TRBV6-1	TRBD1	-	TGTGCCAGCAGTGAAAATAAAGGGGGCAGGAACGAGCAGTACTTC	CASSENKGGRNEQYF
TRBJ1-5	16	TRBV5-6	-	once	TGTGCCAGCAGCTTGGAACTCCTCGGTCCGAATCAGCCCCAGCATTTT	CASSLELLGPNQPQHF
TRBJ1-1	18	TRBV5-1	-	-	TGCGCCAGCAGCTTGTTAGGAGAGGGGCCCCGGGGGTCCACTGAAGCTTTCTTT	CASSLLGEGPRGSTEAFF
TRBJ1-1	15	TRBV5-4	-	-	TGTGCCAGCAGTCCCGGTAGCAGTCTGAACACTGAAGCTTTCTTT	CASSPGSSLNTEAFF
TRBJ2-1	14	TRBV15	TRBD2	-	TGTGCCACCAGCAAAGCGGGGGGGCGGGGTGAGCAGTTCTTC	CATSKAGGRGEQFF
TRBJ1-4	14	TRBV11-2	-	many	TGTGCCAGCAGCTTGTGGGGGGACGATGAAAAACTGTTTTTT	CASSLWGDDEKLFF
TRBJ2-1	14	TRBV2	TRBD1	-	TGTGCCAGCAGCGGACAGGGACCCTACAATGAGCAGTTCTTC	CASSGQGPYNEQFF
TRBJ1-1	13	TRBV7-6	-	-	TGTGCCAGCAGCGGCCTTGGGAACACTGAAGCTTTCTTT	CASSGLGNTEAFF
TRBJ1-6	15	TRBV4-1	-	-	TGCGCCAGCAGCCCAAGTTGGGAGGGGTTTTCACCCCTCCACTTT	CASSPSWEGFSPLHF
TRBJ2-7	13	TRBV5-1	-	-	TGCGCCAGCAGCCCCTTCACTTCCTACGAGCAGTACTTC	CASSPFTSYEQYF
TRBJ2-1	13	TRBV6-5	-	-	TGTGCCAGCAGGCGGGGGCGGTATAATGAGCAGTTCTTC	CASRRGRYNEQFF
TRBJ1-4	12	TRBV5-4	-	-	TGTGCCAGCAGCTCTTATAATGAAAAACTGTTTTTT	CASSSYNEKLFF
TRBJ2-5	17	TRBV18	TRBD2	once	TGTGCCAGCTCTCTACAATCCGCCGGGGGGGCCAGGGAGACCCAGTACTTC	CASSLQSAGGARETQYF
TRBJ1-5	15	TRBV4-1	-	-	TGCGCCAGCAGTCCGGGGGAGGTGAGCAATCAGCCCCAGCATTTT	CASSPGEVSNQPQHF
TRBJ2-2	15	TRBV4-1	-	-	TGCGCCAGCAGCCAAGACCGGCGGGGATATGGGGAGCTGTTTTTT	CASSQDRRGYGELFF
TRBJ2-7	15	TRBV19	-	-	TGTGCCAGTAGTATTGGAACGGGACTCATCTACGAGCAGTACTTC	CASSIGTGLIYEQYF
TRBJ1-1	12	TRBV28	TRBD1	-	TGTGCCAGCAGTTCCCAAGGGGGCAGAGCTTTCTTT	CASSSQGGRAFF
TRBJ1-1	14	TRBV19	-	-	TGTGCCAGTAGTATAGATATAGAGTATACTGAAGCTTTCTTT	CASSIDIEYTEAFF
TRBJ1-1	14	TRBV6-5	-	-	TGTGCCAGCACCCGACGGGGATTGAACACTGAAGCTTTCTTT	CASTRRGLNTEAFF
TRBJ1-4	14	TRBV6-5	-	-	TGTGCCAGCCTGTTGGGGGGAGCTAATGAAAAACTGTTTTTT	CASLLGGANEKLFF
TRBJ1-2	16	TRBV7-2	TRBD1	-	TGTGCCAGCACCCCGGGGCCGGGACAGGGGGTCGGTGGCTACACCTTC	CASTPGPGQGVGGYTF
TRBJ1-1	12	TRBV19	TRBD1	few	TGTGCCAGTAGTTTAGACAGGGAATGGACTTTCTTT	CASSLDREWTFF
TRBJ1-2	13	TRBV5-6	-	-	TGTGCCAGCAGCTTATGGGCAAACTATGGCTACACCTTC	CASSLWANYGYTF
TRBJ2-2	13	TRBV7-3	-	-	TGTGCCAGCAGGGCAGGGCAAACCGGGGAGCTGTTTTTT	CASRAGQTGELFF
TRBJ1-1	14	TRBV5-1	-	once	TGCGCCAGCAGCTACGCCTCAGTGAACACTGAAGCTTTCTTT	CASSYASVNTEAFF
TRBJ2-5	17	TRBV5-1	-	-	TGCGCCAGCAGCTTGGTGGGGTTAGCGGCCCCCCAAGAGACCCAGTACTTC	CASSLVGLAAPQETQYF
TRBJ2-7	13	TRBV27	-	-	TGTGCCAGCAGTGTACAGGGTTCCTACGAGCAGTACTTC	CASSVQGSYEQYF
TRBJ1-1	13	TRBV2	-	-	TGTGCCAGCACCACCTCAGGGGAAGGTGAAGCTTTCTTT	CASTTSGEGEAFF
TRBJ2-1	15	TRBV3-1/TRBV3-2	-	-	TGTGCCAGCAGGGGGGGACGGCAGGCCCTAAATGAGCAGTTCTTC	CASRGGRQALNEQFF
TRBJ1-5	13	TRBV6-5	-	-	TGTGCCGTAATCGGGCAGGGCGCGCAGCCCCAGCATTTT	CAVIGQGAQPQHF
TRBJ2-7	13	TRBV5-1	-	-	TGCGCCAGCAGCTTGGGTAGCTCCTACGAGCAGTACTTC	CASSLGSSYEQYF
TRBJ2-7	13	TRBV11-1	-	-	TGTGCCAGCAGCAACGTCGTGAGTTACGAGCAGTACTTC	CASSNVVSYEQYF
TRBJ1-2	13	TRBV12-3/TRBV12-4	-	-	TGTGCCAGCAGTTTTTTGAAGGGAGATGGCTACACCTTC	CASSFLKGDGYTF
TRBJ2-2	18	TRBV27	TRBD2	-	TGTGCCAGCAGTTCTGGACTAGCGGCTATAACGGGTACCGGGGAGCTGTTTTTT	CASSSGLAAITGTGELFF
TRBJ1-1	13	TRBV5-1	-	-	TGCGCCAGCAGCTTTACCGGGAACACTGAAGCTTTCTTT	CASSFTGNTEAFF
TRBJ1-2	14	TRBV7-2	TRBD1	-	TGTGCCAGCAGCCCCGGGACAGGGATCGGTGGCTACACCTTC	CASSPGTGIGGYTF
TRBJ1-1	12	TRBV12-3/TRBV12-4	-	-	TGTGCCAGCAGTTTAATGGCAGCTGAAGCTTTCTTT	CASSLMAAEAFF
TRBJ1-4	15	TRBV15	-	few	TGTGCCACCAGCACCGAGGGATGGGGTAATGAAAAACTGTTTTTT	CATSTEGWGNEKLFF
TRBJ1-5	15	TRBV6-5	-	-	TGTGCCAGCAGCCCCGGGGGAAGAGGCAATCAGCCCCAGCATTTT	CASSPGGRGNQPQHF
TRBJ1-2	14	TRBV6-6	TRBD1	-	TGTGCCAGCAGGAGGGACAGGGAAGGATATGGCTACACCTTC	CASRRDREGYGYTF
TRBJ1-2	15	TRBV11-2	TRBD1	-	TGTGCCAGCAGCTTAGCAGGGGGCGACGGCTATGGCTACACCTTC	CASSLAGGDGYGYTF
TRBJ1-3	16	TRBV6-5	-	-	TGTGCCAGCAGTTCCCCGAGGGTTTCGGACGGAAACACCATATATTTT	CASSSPRVSDGNTIYF
TRBJ1-6	14	TRBV5-1	-	-	TGCGCCAGCAGCTTGGAGGGAGGGCATTCACCCCTCCACTTT	CASSLEGGHSPLHF
TRBJ1-4	14	TRBV5-5	-	-	TGTGCCAGCAGCGTCCAGGGTGCAGTTGAAAAACTGTTTTTT	CASSVQGAVEKLFF
TRBJ1-2	15	TRBV19	-	-	TGTGCCAGTAGTACGTCTACAGGGTCTAACTATGGCTACACCTTC	CASSTSTGSNYGYTF
TRBJ2-7	14	TRBV6-5	-	-	TGTGCCACCACACGGGCAGGGGCATCCTACGAGCAGTACTTC	CATTRAGASYEQYF
TRBJ2-1	16	TRBV18	-	-	TGTGCCAGCTCACCACCGGACATGGGCGGCTACAATGAGCAGTTCTTC	CASSPPDMGGYNEQFF
TRBJ1-6	15	TRBV18	-	-	TGTGCCAGCTCACCATATAAAGAGGTTGGTTCACCCCTCCACTTT	CASSPYKEVGSPLHF
TRBJ1-4	19	TRBV7-9	TRBD1	-	TGTGCCAGCATCCGAGGGGGCAGGGGGCGACTAGCAACTAATGAAAAACTGTTTTTT	CASIRGGRGRLATNEKLFF
TRBJ1-1	13	TRBV27	-	-	TGTGCCAGCAGTTTTGCCGGTAACACTGAAGCTTTCTTT	CASSFAGNTEAFF
TRBJ2-3	18	TRBV19	TRBD2	-	TGTGCCAGTAGTATGGAGCTAGCGGGGGTAGTTGGCACAGATACGCAGTATTTT	CASSMELAGVVGTDTQYF
TRBJ1-2	12	TRBV6-5	-	-	TGTGCCAGCAACCAGGGGAGGGATGGCTACACCTTC	CASNQGRDGYTF
TRBJ2-7	14	TRBV5-1	-	few	TGCGCCAGCAGCTTCGGGGAGGGGGCCTACGAGCAGTACTTC	CASSFGEGAYEQYF
TRBJ2-1	11	TRBV6-4	-	-	TGTGCCAGCAGACGGGGCAATGAGCAGTTCTTC	CASRRGNEQFF
TRBJ1-2	14	TRBV28	TRBD1	-	TGTGCCAGCAGTTTACGGCAGGGGGACTATGGCTACACCTTC	CASSLRQGDYGYTF